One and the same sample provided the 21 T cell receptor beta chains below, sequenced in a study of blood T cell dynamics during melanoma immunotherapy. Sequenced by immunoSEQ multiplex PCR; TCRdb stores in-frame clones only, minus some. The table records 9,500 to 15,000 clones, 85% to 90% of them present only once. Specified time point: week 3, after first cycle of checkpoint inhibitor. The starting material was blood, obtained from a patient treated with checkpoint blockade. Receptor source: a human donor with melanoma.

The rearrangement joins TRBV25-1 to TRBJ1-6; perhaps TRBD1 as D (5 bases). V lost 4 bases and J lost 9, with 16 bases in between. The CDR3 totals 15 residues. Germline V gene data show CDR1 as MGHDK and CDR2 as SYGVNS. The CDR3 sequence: CASSVDQGRGSPLHF. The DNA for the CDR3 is TGTGCCAGCAGTGTGGATCAGGGCCGCGGTTCACCCCTCCACTTT.

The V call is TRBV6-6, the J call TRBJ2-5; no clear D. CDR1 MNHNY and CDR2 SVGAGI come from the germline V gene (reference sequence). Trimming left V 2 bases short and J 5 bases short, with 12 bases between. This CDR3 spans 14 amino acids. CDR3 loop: CASSYDHARETQYF. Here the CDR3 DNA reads TGTGCCAGCAGTTACGATCATGCTCGGGAGACCCAGTACTTC.

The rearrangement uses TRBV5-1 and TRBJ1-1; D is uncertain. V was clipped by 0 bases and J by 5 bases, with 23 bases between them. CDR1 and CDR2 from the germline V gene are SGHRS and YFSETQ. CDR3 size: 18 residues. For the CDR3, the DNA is TGCGCCAGCAGCTTGGTAAGAGGTGGGGAAACCACGAATACTGAAGCTTTCTTT. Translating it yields CASSLVRGGETTNTEAFF.

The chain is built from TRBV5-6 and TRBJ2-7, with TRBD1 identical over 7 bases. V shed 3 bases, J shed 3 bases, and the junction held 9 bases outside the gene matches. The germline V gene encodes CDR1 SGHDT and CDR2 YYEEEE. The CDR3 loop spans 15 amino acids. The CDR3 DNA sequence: TGTGCCAGCAGCTCGAACACAGGGGTCGGCTACGAGCAGTACTTC. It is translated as CASSSNTGVGYEQYF.

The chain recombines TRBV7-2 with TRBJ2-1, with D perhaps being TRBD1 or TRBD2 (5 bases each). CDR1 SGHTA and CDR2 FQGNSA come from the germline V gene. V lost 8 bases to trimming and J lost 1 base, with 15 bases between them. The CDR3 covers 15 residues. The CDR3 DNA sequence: TGTGCCAGCTCCGGGACCAGAGGTTCCTACAATGAGCAGTTCTTC. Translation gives CASSGTRGSYNEQFF.

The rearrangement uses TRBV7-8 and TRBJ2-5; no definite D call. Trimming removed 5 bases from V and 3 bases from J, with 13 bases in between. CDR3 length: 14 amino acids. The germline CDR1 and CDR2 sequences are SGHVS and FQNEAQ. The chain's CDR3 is CASSSEEWEETQYF. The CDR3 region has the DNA TGTGCCAGCAGCAGTGAGGAATGGGAAGAGACCCAGTACTTC.

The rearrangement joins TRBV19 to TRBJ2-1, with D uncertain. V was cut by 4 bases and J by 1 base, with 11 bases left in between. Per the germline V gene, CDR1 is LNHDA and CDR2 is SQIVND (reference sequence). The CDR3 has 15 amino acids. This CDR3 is CASSKTAISYNEQFF. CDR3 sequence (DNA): TGTGCCAGTAGTAAAACAGCGATTTCCTACAATGAGCAGTTCTTC.

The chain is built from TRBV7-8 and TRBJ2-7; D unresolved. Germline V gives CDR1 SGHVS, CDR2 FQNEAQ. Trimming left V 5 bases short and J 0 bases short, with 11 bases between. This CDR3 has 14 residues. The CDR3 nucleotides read TGTGCCAGCAGCCCCCAGTCCAGCTCCTACGAGCAGTACTTC. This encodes CASSPQSSSYEQYF.

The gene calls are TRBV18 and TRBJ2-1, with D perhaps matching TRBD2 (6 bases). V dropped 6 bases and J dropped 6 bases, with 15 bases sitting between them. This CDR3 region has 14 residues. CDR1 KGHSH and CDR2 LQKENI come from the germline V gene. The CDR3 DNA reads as TGTGCCAGCTCGCCGACTCCGACTAGCAATGAGCAGTTCTTC. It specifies CASSPTPTSNEQFF.

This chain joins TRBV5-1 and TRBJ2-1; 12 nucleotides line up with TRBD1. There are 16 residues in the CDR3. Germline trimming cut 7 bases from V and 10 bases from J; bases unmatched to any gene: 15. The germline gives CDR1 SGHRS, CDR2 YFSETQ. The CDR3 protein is CASGSQGTGGAREQFF. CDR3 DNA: TGCGCCAGCGGATCCCAGGGGACAGGGGGCGCGAGGGAGCAGTTCTTC.

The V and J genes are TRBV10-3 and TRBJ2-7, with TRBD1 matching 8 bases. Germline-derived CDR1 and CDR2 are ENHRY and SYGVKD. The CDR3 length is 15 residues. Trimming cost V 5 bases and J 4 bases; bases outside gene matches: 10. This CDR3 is CAISSGSDRGYEQYF. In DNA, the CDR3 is TGTGCCATCAGTTCCGGATCCGACAGGGGTTACGAGCAGTACTTC.

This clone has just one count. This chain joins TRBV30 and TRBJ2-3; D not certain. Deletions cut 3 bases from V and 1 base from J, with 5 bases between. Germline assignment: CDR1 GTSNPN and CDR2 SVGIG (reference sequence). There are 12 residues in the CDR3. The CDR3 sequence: CAWSPGTDTQYF. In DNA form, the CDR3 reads TGTGCCTGGAGCCCCGGCACAGATACGCAGTATTTT.

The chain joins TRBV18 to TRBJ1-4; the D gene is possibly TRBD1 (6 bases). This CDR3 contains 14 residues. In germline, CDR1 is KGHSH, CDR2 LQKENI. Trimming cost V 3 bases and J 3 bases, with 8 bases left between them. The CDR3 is CASSPDRPNEKLFF. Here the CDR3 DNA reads TGTGCCAGCTCACCGGACAGACCTAATGAAAAACTGTTTTTT.

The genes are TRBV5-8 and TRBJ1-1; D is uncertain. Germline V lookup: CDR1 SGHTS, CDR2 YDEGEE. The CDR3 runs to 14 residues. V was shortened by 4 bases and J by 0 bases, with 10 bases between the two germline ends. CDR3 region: CASSRAQLNTEAFF. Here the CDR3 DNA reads TGTGCCAGCAGCCGGGCACAGTTGAACACTGAAGCTTTCTTT.

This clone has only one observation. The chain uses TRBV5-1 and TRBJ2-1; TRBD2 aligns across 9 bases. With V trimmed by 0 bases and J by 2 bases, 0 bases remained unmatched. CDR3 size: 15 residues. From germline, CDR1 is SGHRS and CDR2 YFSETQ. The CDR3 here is CASSLGLAAYNEQFF. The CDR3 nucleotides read TGCGCCAGCAGCTTGGGACTAGCGGCCTACAATGAGCAGTTCTTC.

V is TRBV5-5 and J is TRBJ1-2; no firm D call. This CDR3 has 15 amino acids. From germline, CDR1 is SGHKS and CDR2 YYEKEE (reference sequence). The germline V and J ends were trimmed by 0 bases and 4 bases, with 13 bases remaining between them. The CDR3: CASSLDSPESYGYTF. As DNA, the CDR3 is TGTGCCAGCAGCTTGGACAGCCCAGAAAGCTATGGCTACACCTTC.

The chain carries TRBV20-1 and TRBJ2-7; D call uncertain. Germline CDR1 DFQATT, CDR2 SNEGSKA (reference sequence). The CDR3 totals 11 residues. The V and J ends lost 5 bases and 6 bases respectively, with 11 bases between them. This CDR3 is CSAEVALEQYF. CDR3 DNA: TGCAGTGCTGAAGTCGCACTCGAGCAGTACTTC.

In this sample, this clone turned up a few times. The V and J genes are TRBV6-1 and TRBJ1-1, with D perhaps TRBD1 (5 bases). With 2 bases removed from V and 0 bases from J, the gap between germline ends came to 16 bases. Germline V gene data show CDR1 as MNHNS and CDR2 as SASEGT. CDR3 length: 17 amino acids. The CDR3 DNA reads TGTGCCAGCAGTGAATCGCGCCTACAGGTGCTGAACACTGAAGCTTTCTTT. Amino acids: CASSESRLQVLNTEAFF.

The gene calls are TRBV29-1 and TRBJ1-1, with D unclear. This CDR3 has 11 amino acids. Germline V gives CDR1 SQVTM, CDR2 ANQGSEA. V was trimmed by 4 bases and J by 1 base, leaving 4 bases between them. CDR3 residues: CSVAQNTEAFF. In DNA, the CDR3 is TGCAGCGTTGCCCAGAACACTGAAGCTTTCTTT.

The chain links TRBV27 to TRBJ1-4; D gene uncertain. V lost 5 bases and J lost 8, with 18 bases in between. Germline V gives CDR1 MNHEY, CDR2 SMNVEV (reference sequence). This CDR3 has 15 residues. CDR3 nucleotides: TGTGCCAGCAGTCCTCTTTGGCGGGGAGGCGAAAAACTGTTTTTT. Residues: CASSPLWRGGEKLFF. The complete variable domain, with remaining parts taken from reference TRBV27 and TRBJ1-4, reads EAQVTQNPRYLITVTGKKLTVTCSQNMNHEYMSWYRQDPGLGLRQIYYSMNVEVTDKGDVPEGYKVSRKEKRNFPLILESPSPNQTSLYFCASSPLWRGGEKLFFGSGTQLSVL.

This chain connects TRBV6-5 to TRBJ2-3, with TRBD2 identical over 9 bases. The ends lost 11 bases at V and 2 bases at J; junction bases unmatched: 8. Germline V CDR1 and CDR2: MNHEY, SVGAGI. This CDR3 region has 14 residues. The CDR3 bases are TGTGCCTGCCGACCGGGACTAGCCACAGATACGCAGTATTTT. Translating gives CACRPGLATDTQYF.